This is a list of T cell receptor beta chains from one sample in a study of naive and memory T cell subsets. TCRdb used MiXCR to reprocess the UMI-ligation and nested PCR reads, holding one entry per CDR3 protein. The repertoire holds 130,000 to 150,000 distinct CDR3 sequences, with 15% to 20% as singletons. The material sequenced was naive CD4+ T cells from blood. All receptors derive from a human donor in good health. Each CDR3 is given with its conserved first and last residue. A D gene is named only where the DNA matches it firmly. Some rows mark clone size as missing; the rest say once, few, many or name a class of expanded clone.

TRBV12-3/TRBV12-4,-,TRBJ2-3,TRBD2,CASGIGRVTDTQYF,TGTGCCAGTGGCATCGGGAGGGTCACAGATACGCAGTATTTT
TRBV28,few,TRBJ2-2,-,CASSLSTVSNTGELFF,TGTGCCAGCAGTTTATCAACCGTCTCGAACACCGGGGAGCTGTTTTTT
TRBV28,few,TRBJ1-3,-,CASRVQISGNTIYF,TGTGCCAGCAGGGTCCAGATCTCTGGAAACACCATATATTTT
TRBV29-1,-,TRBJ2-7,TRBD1,CSVGAQGTYEQYF,TGCAGCGTTGGGGCACAGGGGACCTACGAGCAGTACTTC
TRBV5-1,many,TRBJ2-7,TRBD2,CASSSGGTNSYEQYF,TGCGCCAGCAGCTCGGGCGGGACTAATTCCTACGAGCAGTACTTC
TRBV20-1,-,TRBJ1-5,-,CSARAYGGGYNQPQHF,TGCAGTGCTAGGGCCTATGGAGGGGGATACAATCAGCCCCAGCATTTT
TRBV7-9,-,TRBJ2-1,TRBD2,CASSLGRTRDLVDEQFF,TGTGCCAGCAGCTTGGGAAGGACTAGAGATCTTGTTGATGAGCAGTTCTTC
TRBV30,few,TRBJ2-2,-,CAWSVSLNTGELFF,TGTGCCTGGAGTGTATCCCTGAACACCGGGGAGCTGTTTTTT
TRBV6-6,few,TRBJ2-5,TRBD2,CASSSPPAGVAETQYF,TGTGCCAGCAGTTCACCGCCGGCGGGAGTTGCAGAGACCCAGTACTTC
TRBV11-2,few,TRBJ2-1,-,CASSLLGRVTYNEQFF,TGTGCCAGCAGCTTATTAGGGCGGGTAACCTACAATGAGCAGTTCTTC
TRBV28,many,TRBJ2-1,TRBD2,CASSPGLAGGREQFF,TGTGCCAGCAGTCCCGGACTAGCGGGAGGACGTGAGCAGTTCTTC
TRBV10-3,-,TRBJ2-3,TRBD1,CATGPGQGYADTQYF,TGTGCCACGGGACCGGGACAGGGGTATGCAGATACGCAGTATTTT
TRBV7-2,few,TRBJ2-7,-,CASSPSAGAYEQYF,TGTGCCAGCAGCCCGAGTGCGGGGGCGTACGAGCAGTACTTC
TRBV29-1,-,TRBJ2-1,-,CSVEGALSSYNEQFF,TGCAGCGTTGAAGGTGCGCTAAGCTCCTACAATGAGCAGTTCTTC
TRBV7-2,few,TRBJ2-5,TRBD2,CASSHRSGSGETQYF,TGTGCCAGCAGTCATCGAAGCGGGAGTGGGGAGACCCAGTACTTC
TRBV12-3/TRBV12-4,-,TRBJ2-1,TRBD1,CASSLGQGAKMGEQFF,TGTGCCAGCAGTTTGGGACAGGGGGCAAAAATGGGTGAGCAGTTCTTC
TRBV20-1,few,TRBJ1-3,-,CSARDPAGPGENTIYF,TGCAGTGCTAGAGACCCCGCAGGTCCCGGCGAAAACACCATATATTTT
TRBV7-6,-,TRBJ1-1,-,CASSLQGQKNTEAFF,TGTGCCAGCAGCTTACAAGGGCAAAAGAACACTGAAGCTTTCTTT
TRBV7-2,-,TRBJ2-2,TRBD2,CASSFGTSVTGELFF,TGTGCCAGCAGCTTCGGGACTAGCGTCACCGGGGAGCTGTTTTTT
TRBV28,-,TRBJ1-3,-,CASSLQWYSGNTIYF,TGTGCCAGCAGTTTACAATGGTACTCTGGAAACACCATATATTTT
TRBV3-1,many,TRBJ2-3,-,CASSQAPGGSSLGADTQYF,TGTGCCAGCAGCCAAGCACCCGGGGGATCCTCCCTAGGGGCAGATACGCAGTATTTT
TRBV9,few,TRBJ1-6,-,CASSVGGVSPLHF,TGTGCCAGCAGCGTAGGAGGTGTTTCACCCCTCCACTTT
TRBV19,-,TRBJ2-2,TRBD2,CASSIAGGITGELFF,TGTGCCAGTAGTATCGCGGGAGGGATCACCGGGGAGCTGTTTTTT
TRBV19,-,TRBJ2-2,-,CASSRGVENTGELFF,TGTGCCAGTAGTAGAGGGGTGGAGAACACCGGGGAGCTGTTTTTT
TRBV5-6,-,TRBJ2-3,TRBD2,CASSRDLLAGADTQYF,TGTGCCAGCAGCCGGGACTTACTAGCGGGAGCGGATACGCAGTATTTT
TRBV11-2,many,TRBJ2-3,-,CASSLGQSADTQYF,TGTGCCAGCAGCTTAGGGCAAAGCGCAGATACGCAGTATTTT
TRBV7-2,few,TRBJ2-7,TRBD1,CASSPGQGAFDEQYF,TGTGCCAGCAGCCCGGGACAGGGGGCTTTCGACGAGCAGTACTTC
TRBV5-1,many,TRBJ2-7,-,CASSLGGSASYEQYF,TGCGCCAGCAGCCTTGGAGGTAGCGCCTCCTACGAGCAGTACTTC
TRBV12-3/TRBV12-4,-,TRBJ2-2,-,CASWNRDPRSTGELFF,TGTGCCAGCTGGAACCGGGACCCAAGGAGCACCGGGGAGCTGTTTTTT
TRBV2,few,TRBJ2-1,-,CASALGRADRFNEQFF,TGTGCCTCAGCATTAGGCAGGGCCGATCGGTTCAATGAGCAGTTCTTC
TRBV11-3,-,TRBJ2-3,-,CASSYNFRGDTQYF,TGTGCCAGCAGCTACAACTTCAGGGGAGATACGCAGTATTTT
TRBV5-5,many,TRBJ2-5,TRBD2,CASSSPGGQETQYF,TGTGCCAGCAGCTCGCCGGGGGGCCAAGAGACCCAGTACTTC
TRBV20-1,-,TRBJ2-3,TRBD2,CSAKGTSGSTDTQYF,TGCAGTGCTAAAGGGACTAGCGGGAGCACAGATACGCAGTATTTT
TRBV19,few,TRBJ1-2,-,CASSNAYAGGYGYTF,TGTGCCAGTAGTAATGCTTACGCGGGTGGCTATGGCTACACCTTC
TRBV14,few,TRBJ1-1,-,CASSQERGTVAFF,TGTGCCAGCAGCCAAGAACGGGGTACGGTGGCTTTCTTT
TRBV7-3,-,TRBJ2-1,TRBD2,CASSPGLAASEEQFF,TGTGCCAGCAGCCCGGGACTAGCGGCATCTGAGGAGCAGTTCTTC
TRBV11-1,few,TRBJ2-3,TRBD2,CASSPGLAGYTDTQYF,TGTGCCAGCAGCCCGGGACTAGCGGGATACACAGATACGCAGTATTTT
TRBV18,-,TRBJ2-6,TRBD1,CASSRTGVSGANVLTF,TGTGCCAGCTCACGCACAGGGGTCTCCGGGGCCAACGTCCTGACTTTC
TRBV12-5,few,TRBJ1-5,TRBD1,CASGTDRVGQPQHF,TGTGCTAGTGGAACTGACAGGGTGGGGCAGCCCCAGCATTTT
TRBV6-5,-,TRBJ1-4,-,CATSQGLSEKLFF,TGTGCCACATCACAGGGCTTAAGTGAAAAACTGTTTTTT
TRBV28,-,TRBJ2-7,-,CASSPPAGPYEQYF,TGTGCCAGCAGTCCCCCGGCGGGACCCTACGAGCAGTACTTC
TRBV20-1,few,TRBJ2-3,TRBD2,CSAERENTDTQYF,TGCAGTGCTGAGCGGGAGAACACAGATACGCAGTATTTT
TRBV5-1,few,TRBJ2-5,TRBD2,CASSWGLAGRRETQYF,TGCGCCAGCAGCTGGGGACTAGCGGGAAGAAGGGAGACCCAGTACTTC
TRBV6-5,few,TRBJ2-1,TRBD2,CASSRGLAGGNAEQFF,TGTGCCAGCAGCCGAGGACTAGCGGGAGGAAATGCTGAGCAGTTCTTC